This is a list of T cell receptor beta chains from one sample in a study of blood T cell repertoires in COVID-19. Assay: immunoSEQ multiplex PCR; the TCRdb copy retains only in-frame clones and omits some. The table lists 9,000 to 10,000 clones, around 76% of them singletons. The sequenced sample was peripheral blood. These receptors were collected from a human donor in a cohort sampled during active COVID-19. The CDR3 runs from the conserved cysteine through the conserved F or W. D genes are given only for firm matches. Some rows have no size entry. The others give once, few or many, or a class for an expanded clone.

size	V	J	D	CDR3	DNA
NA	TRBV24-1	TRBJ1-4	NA	CATSDGASEKLFF	TGTGCCACCAGTGATGGAGCGTCTGAAAAACTGTTTTTT
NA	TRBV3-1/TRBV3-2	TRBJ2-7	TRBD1	CASSPSPGQGPSYEQYF	TGTGCCAGCAGCCCTAGTCCGGGACAGGGGCCATCCTACGAGCAGTACTTC
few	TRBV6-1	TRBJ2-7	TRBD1	CASSEARTGDYEQYF	TGTGCCAGCAGTGAAGCGAGGACAGGCGACTACGAGCAGTACTTC
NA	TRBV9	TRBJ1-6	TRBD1	CASSQTGEGNSPLHF	TGTGCCAGCAGCCAGACAGGGGAAGGTAATTCACCCCTCCACTTT
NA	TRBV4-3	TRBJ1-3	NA	CASSRQQGFGNTIYF	TGCGCCAGCAGCCGTCAGCAGGGTTTTGGAAACACCATATATTTT
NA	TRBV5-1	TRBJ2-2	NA	CASGAGSGTGELFF	TGCGCCAGCGGAGCAGGGTCGGGCACCGGGGAGCTGTTTTTT
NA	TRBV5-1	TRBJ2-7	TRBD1	CASSLRTGSSYEQYF	TGCGCCAGCAGCTTGCGGACAGGGTCGTCCTACGAGCAGTACTTC
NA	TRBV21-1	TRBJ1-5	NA	CASSKTLSGEHQPQHF	TGTGCCAGCAGCAAAACCCTTTCGGGGGAACATCAGCCCCAGCATTTT
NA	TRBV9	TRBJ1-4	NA	CASSVAPGDNEKLFF	TGTGCCAGCAGCGTAGCCCCAGGGGATAATGAAAAACTGTTTTTT
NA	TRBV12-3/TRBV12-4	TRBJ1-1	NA	CASYFRGSTEAFF	TGTGCCAGCTACTTCCGGGGAAGCACTGAAGCTTTCTTT
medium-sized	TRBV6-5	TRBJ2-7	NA	CASSYRTPSTAYEQYF	TGTGCCAGCAGTTACCGAACCCCCTCGACAGCCTACGAGCAGTACTTC
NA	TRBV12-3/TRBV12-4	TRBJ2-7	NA	CASGTDRSYEQYF	TGTGCCAGCGGAACCGACAGATCATACGAGCAGTACTTC
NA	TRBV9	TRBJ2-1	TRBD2	CASSVVGTSGANYNEQFF	TGTGCCAGCAGCGTAGTCGGGACTAGCGGGGCTAACTACAATGAGCAGTTCTTC
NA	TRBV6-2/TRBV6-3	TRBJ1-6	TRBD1	CASSYGTGGGVSPLHF	TGTGCCAGCAGTTATGGGACAGGCGGTGGAGTTTCACCCCTCCACTTT
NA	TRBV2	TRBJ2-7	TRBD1	CASSIPGQRYEQYF	TGTGCCAGCAGTATTCCGGGACAGAGATACGAGCAGTACTTC
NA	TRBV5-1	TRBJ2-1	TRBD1	CASSLVVGTGRNEQFF	TGCGCCAGCAGCTTGGTCGTAGGGACAGGTCGAAATGAGCAGTTCTTC
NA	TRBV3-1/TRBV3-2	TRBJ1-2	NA	CASSPVGGSNYGYTF	TGTGCCAGCAGCCCAGTTGGGGGGTCCAACTATGGCTACACCTTC
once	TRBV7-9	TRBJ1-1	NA	CASSPVGQPNTEAFF	TGTGCCAGCAGCCCGGTCGGACAGCCGAACACTGAAGCTTTCTTT
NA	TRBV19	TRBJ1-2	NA	CASTRAGGSGYGYTF	TGTGCCAGTACCCGGGCGGGGGGCTCTGGCTATGGCTACACCTTC
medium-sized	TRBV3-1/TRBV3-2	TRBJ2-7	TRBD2	CASSRVGQRDYEQYF	TGTGCCAGCAGCCGAGTCGGGCAGCGGGACTACGAGCAGTACTTC
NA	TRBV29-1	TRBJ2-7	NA	CSVEVDTAYEQYF	TGCAGCGTTGAGGTCGATACGGCCTACGAGCAGTACTTC
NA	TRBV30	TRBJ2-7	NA	CAWSVTAGVGEQYF	TGTGCCTGGAGTGTAACCGCAGGGGTTGGAGAGCAGTACTTC
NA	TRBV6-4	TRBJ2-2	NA	CASSETGDTGELFF	TGTGCCAGCAGTGAAACAGGAGACACCGGGGAGCTGTTTTTT
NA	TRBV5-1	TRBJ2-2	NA	CASSGLKGELFF	TGCGCCAGCAGCGGACTAAAGGGGGAGCTGTTTTTT
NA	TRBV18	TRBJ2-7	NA	CASSPRQENYEQYF	TGTGCCAGCTCACCTAGACAGGAAAACTACGAGCAGTACTTC
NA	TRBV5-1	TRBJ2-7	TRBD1	CASSGIQGVSYEQYF	TGCGCCAGCAGCGGAATACAGGGGGTATCCTACGAGCAGTACTTC
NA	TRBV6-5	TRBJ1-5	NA	CATSRGSNQPQHF	TGTGCCACTTCGCGGGGTAGCAATCAGCCCCAGCATTTT
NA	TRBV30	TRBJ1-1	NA	CAWSVGLTVRGTEAFF	TGTGCCTGGAGTGTAGGACTGACCGTCCGTGGCACTGAAGCTTTCTTT
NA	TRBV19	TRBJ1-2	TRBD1	CASSPITGGYGYTF	TGTGCCAGTAGTCCAATAACAGGGGGCTATGGCTACACCTTC
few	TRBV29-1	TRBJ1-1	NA	CSGLEANTEAFF	TGCAGCGGCCTTGAGGCGAACACTGAAGCTTTCTTT
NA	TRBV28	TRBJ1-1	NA	CASSLSHRGDTEAFF	TGTGCCAGCAGTTTATCCCACCGGGGGGACACTGAAGCTTTCTTT
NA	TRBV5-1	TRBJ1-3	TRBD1	CASSIGTASGNTIYF	TGCGCCAGCAGCATAGGGACAGCCTCTGGAAACACCATATATTTT
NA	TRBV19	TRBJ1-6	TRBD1	CASSYGDQQGARASPLHF	TGTGCCAGTAGTTATGGGGACCAACAGGGGGCGCGGGCTTCACCCCTCCACTTT
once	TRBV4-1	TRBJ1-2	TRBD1	CASSQDRNYGYTF	TGCGCCAGCAGCCAGGACAGGAACTATGGCTACACCTTC
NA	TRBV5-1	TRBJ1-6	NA	CASSLDLNSPLHF	TGCGCCAGCAGCTTGGACTTGAATTCACCCCTCCACTTT
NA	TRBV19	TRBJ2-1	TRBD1	CASSYRGIDNEQFF	TGTGCCAGTAGTTACAGGGGGATTGACAATGAGCAGTTCTTC
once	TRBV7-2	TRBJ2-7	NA	CASSTGGDVNYEQYF	TGTGCCAGCAGTACAGGGGGGGACGTTAACTACGAGCAGTACTTC
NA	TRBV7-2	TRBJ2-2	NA	CASSLTSGANTGELFF	TGTGCCAGCAGTCTAACTAGTGGTGCGAACACCGGGGAGCTGTTTTTT
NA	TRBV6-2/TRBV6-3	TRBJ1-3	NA	CASSQLWTDSGNTIYF	TGTGCCAGCAGTCAGCTTTGGACAGACTCTGGAAACACCATATATTTT
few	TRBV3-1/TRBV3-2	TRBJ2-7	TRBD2	CASSQTPGGVTYEQYF	TGTGCCAGCAGCCAAACCCCCGGGGGGGTCACCTACGAGCAGTACTTC
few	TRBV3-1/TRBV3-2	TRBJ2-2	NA	CASSQETGNTGELFF	TGTGCCAGCAGCCAGGAGACGGGGAACACCGGGGAGCTGTTTTTT
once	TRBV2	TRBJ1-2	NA	CASSSLGGTGYTF	TGTGCCAGCTCTAGTTTGGGGGGGACGGGCTACACCTTC
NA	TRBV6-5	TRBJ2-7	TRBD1	CASSYDRAWGYEQYF	TGTGCCAGCAGTTACGACAGGGCTTGGGGATACGAGCAGTACTTC
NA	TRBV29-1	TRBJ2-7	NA	CSVSDKTDEQYF	TGCAGCGTGTCAGACAAAACTGACGAGCAGTACTTC
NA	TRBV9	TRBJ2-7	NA	CASSVGQGIWDEQYF	TGTGCCAGCAGCGTAGGGCAGGGAATATGGGACGAGCAGTACTTC
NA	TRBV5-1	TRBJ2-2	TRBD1	CATQIGQGVWTGELFF	TGCGCCACCCAAATCGGACAGGGCGTTTGGACCGGGGAGCTGTTTTTT
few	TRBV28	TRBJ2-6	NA	CAASELVGANVLTF	TGTGCCGCCTCAGAATTGGTTGGGGCCAACGTCCTGACTTTC
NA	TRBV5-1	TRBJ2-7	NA	CASSSTGIYEQYF	TGCGCCAGCAGCTCTACAGGGATCTACGAGCAGTACTTC
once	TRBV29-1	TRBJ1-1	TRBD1	CSVAADREFVLNF	TGCAGCGTTGCGGCGGACAGGGAGTTTGTCCTGAATTTT
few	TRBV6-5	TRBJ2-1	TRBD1	CASSYPGTGVNEQFF	TGTGCCAGCAGTTACCCTGGGACAGGGGTCAATGAGCAGTTCTTC
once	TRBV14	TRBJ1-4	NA	CASSVHRATNEKLFF	TGTGCCAGCAGCGTCCACAGGGCAACTAATGAAAAACTGTTTTTT
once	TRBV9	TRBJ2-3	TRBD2	CASSRRGSDGTSGSTDTQYF	TGTGCCAGCAGCCGACGGGGGAGCGACGGGACTAGCGGCAGCACAGATACGCAGTATTTT
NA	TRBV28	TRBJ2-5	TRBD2	CASSLLASGGAEETQYF	TGTGCCAGCAGTTTATTGGCTAGCGGGGGGGCAGAGGAGACCCAGTACTTC
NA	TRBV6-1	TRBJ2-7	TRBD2	CASSELAGGLNEQYF	TGTGCCAGCAGTGAACTAGCGGGGGGGCTCAACGAGCAGTACTTC
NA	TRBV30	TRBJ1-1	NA	CAWSVRGNLNTEAFF	TGTGCCTGGAGTGTAAGAGGAAACCTGAACACTGAAGCTTTCTTT